What follows is one TCR beta chain and its context. The sample comes from a study of technical replicates of blood from several donors. Assay used: immunoSEQ multiplex PCR; TCRdb lists only in-frame clones, some missing. In the table there are some 62,000 clones, about 89% of which are singletons. Sequenced material: PBMCs. The sequence came from a human donor in good health. Some clones in this sample may be carry-over from other donors' samples.

CDR3 nucleotides: TGCGCCAGCAGCCTGGAGACAGGTCCCTATGGCTACACCTTC. Amino acid sequence: CASSLETGPYGYTF. The chain has TRBV4-3 and TRBJ1-2; D may be TRBD1 (6 bases). V was cut by 4 bases and J by 4 bases, with 13 bases left in between. The germline V gene encodes CDR1 LGHNA and CDR2 YSLEER. The CDR3 length is 14 residues.